This T cell receptor beta chain was captured by sequencing in a study of blood T cell repertoires in COVID-19. Repertoires were generated with immunoSEQ multiplex PCR, while TCRdb's copy carries only in-frame clones and drops some. The sample lists roughly 280,000 clones, under 95% seen once, with roughly 2.8% in the top ten. J was trimmed by 0 bases and V by 3 bases; bases with no gene match: 17. This CDR3 contains 19 residues. Germline CDR1 reads GTSNPN; CDR2 reads SVGIG (reference sequence). This TCR came from a man between 40 and 49 years old who had been exposed to COVID-19. This chain links TRBV30 with TRBJ2-1, with TRBD2 identical over 7 bases. The source material was PBMCs or T cells enriched from blood (not recorded which). The CDR3 is CAWRNDLAEVFSSYNEQFF. DNA of the CDR3: TGTGCCTGGAGAAATGACCTAGCGGAGGTCTTTAGCTCCTACAATGAGCAGTTCTTC.